The 2 T cell receptor beta chains reported below all come from one sample, sequenced in a study of identifying expanded T cells in peripheral blood. The data were produced by immunoSEQ multiplex PCR, yet TCRdb's version contains in-frame clones alone and is incomplete. The table lists 100,000 to 150,000 clones, approximately 88% of them singletons. The sequenced sample consisted of blood. Source of these receptors: a person between 18 and 75 years old in good health.

The rearrangement uses TRBV5-1 and TRBJ1-2; D is uncertain. Germline V gene sequence: CDR1 SGHRS, CDR2 YFSETQ. V lost 1 base and J lost 4, with 8 bases in between. The length of the CDR3 is 13 residues. The CDR3 nucleotides are TGCGCCAGCAGCTTGAGGTCGACCTATGGCTACACCTTC. The encoded protein is CASSLRSTYGYTF.

In nucleotides, the CDR3 is TGTGCCAGCAGCGCGGACAGGGCAAGAAGAAACACCATATATTTT. It translates to CASSADRARRNTIYF. This chain joins TRBV6-5 and TRBJ1-3, with 8 bases that match TRBD1. With 6 bases clipped from V and 5 bases from J, the junction kept 9 bases outside the gene matches. This CDR3 comprises 15 residues. Germline assignment: CDR1 MNHEY and CDR2 SVGAGI.